This is a list of T cell receptor beta chains from one sample in a study of T cell repertoires in cytomegalovirus infection. Via MiXCR, TCRdb re-called the reads, giving one row per CDR3 protein. The table records about 600,000 distinct CDR3 sequences, approximately 25% of them present only once. Sequencing used CD8+ T cells from PBMCs. The receptors here all came from a human donor in good health (CMV status not recorded). Some clones in this sample may be carry-over from other donors' samples. The CDR3 runs from the conserved cysteine through the conserved F or W. Each record gives: V gene, CDR3 protein.

TRBV7-9	CASSSSGTTLRDTDTQYF
TRBV29-1	CSATDRQNTEAFF
TRBV7-6	CASRGRGSSYEQYF
TRBV7-6	CASSPGGGTAGEQYF
TRBV12-3/TRBV12-4	CASSPGTGLFGETQYF
TRBV29-1	CSVEVREGIDEQFF
TRBV10-3	CAISDPGAGPYNEQFF
TRBV27	CASSPGTPISPLHF
TRBV4-1	CASSQEMDGQLYTQYF
TRBV7-9	CATFDRASNTGELFF
TRBV3-1	CASSPLTTVTYEQYF
TRBV6-5	CASSYFGTAVFNTGELFF
TRBV3-1	CASSPYPEKGTGTPSYNEQFF
TRBV29-1	CSADAGVSYNEQFF
TRBV7-9	CASSFLGLANYEQYF
TRBV4-1	CASSPERANTEAFF
TRBV29-1	CSVRQGDGYTF
TRBV12-3/TRBV12-4	CASTLLVRESTDTQYF
TRBV7-2	CASSLATDTNYGYTF
TRBV7-2	CASSTLSYEQYF
TRBV6-6	CASSWRVTEAFF
TRBV7-9	CASSLGGPLAGNTIYF
TRBV6-1	CASTIGQGAMITEAFF
TRBV5-1	CASSSRTGNNYGYTF
TRBV6-5	CASSYSPSGGETQYF